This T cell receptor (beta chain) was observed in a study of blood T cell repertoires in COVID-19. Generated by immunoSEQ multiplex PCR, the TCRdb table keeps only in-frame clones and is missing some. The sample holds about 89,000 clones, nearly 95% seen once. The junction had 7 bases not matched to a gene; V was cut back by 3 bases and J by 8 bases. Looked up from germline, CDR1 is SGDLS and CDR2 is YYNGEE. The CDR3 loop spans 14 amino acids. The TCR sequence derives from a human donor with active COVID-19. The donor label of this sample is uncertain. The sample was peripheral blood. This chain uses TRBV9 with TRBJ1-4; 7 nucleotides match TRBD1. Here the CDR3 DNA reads TGTGCCAGCAGCGGAGAACAGGGGACGGAAAAACTGTTTTTT. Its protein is CASSGEQGTEKLFF.